These 22 T cell receptor beta chains were sequenced from one sample in a study of monozygotic twins with inflammatory bowel disease. No DNA is given; TCRdb re-called the 5' RACE reads and lists each CDR3 protein once. This repertoire includes more than 300,000 distinct CDR3 sequences. The sequenced sample was blood. The origin of the receptors is a human donor with ulcerative colitis or Crohn's disease, or a healthy co-twin of an affected twin (not recorded which).

This sequence joins TRBV27 and TRBJ2-7. The CDR3 is made up of 12 amino acids. CDR1 is MNHEY, CDR2 SMNVEV, per germline (reference sequence). This CDR3 reads CASSLIVYEQYF.

The chain's CDR3 is CSARGRDRGRNSPLHF. The gene calls are TRBV20-1 and TRBJ1-6; with no DNA, the TCRdb D assignment of TRBD1 cannot be verified. The CDR3 consists of 16 residues. Germline V CDR1 and CDR2: DFQATT, SNEGSKA (reference sequence).

The gene calls are TRBV10-3 and TRBJ2-7. From germline, CDR1 is ENHRY and CDR2 SYGVKD. The CDR3 is 16 amino acids. This CDR3 is CAISEPQGRVAYEQYF.

V and J are TRBV12-3 or TRBV12-4 and TRBJ2-7; TCRdb reports TRBD1, a call that lacks DNA to check it against. This CDR3 region has 14 residues. CDR3 loop: CASSSSGGAHEQYF.

The V and J genes are TRBV2 and TRBJ2-3; TCRdb designates TRBD2, a call that cannot be tested without DNA. Germline V gene data show CDR1 as SNHLY and CDR2 as FYNNEI. The CDR3 loop spans 17 amino acids. The chain's CDR3 is CASTLTSPFPYTDTQYF.

This sequence joins TRBV7-2 and TRBJ2-3; TCRdb reports TRBD1, a call that lacks DNA to check it against. The CDR3 sequence is 11 residues long. Germline assignment: CDR1 SGHTA and CDR2 FQGNSA. The chain's CDR3 is CASTGALAQYF.

The V gene is TRBV6-2 or TRBV6-3, the J gene TRBJ2-1; the D gene TCRdb calls, TRBD1, cannot be checked with no DNA. Germline V gene lookup returns CDR1 MNHEY and CDR2 SVGEGT. There are 12 residues in the CDR3. The CDR3 reads CASTDPATGQFF.

The V call is TRBV20-1, the J call TRBJ2-7; no DNA is available, so the TRBD1 call from TCRdb remains unchecked. Looked up from germline, CDR1 is DFQATT and CDR2 is SNEGSKA (reference sequence). This CDR3 has 11 residues. This CDR3 is CSARAGYEQYF.

The J gene is TRBJ2-7, the V gene TRBV29-1; TCRdb's D call of TRBD1 is untestable without DNA. The CDR3 is 14 amino acids. Germline CDR1 reads SQVTM; CDR2 reads ANQGSEA. The CDR3 loop reads CSVDPGQGNYEQYF.

J is TRBJ1-5 and V is TRBV4-3; TCRdb indicates TRBD1, and absent DNA this call remains unverified. Germline CDR1 reads LGHNA; CDR2 reads YSLEER. This CDR3 has 17 residues. CDR3 region: CASSQDRTGRGDQPQHF.

The CDR3 sequence: CASSPRSTQETQYF. The chain joins TRBV6-6 to TRBJ2-5. The CDR3 has 14 amino acids. Germline V gene data show CDR1 as MNHNY and CDR2 as SVGAGI (reference sequence).

The chain carries TRBV12-3 or TRBV12-4 and TRBJ1-2. The CDR3 spans 16 residues. The CDR3 region is CASSSLDRHGFYGYTF.

The J gene is TRBJ2-2, the V gene TRBV6-1. CDR3 size: 13 residues. Germline V CDR1 and CDR2: MNHNS, SASEGT. This CDR3 reads CASREGYTGELFF.

The rearrangement joins TRBV5-1 to TRBJ2-7; the D gene TCRdb calls, TRBD1, cannot be checked with no DNA. This CDR3 is 14 amino acids long. The germline V gene encodes CDR1 SGHRS and CDR2 YFSETQ. CDR3 sequence reads: CASSFGQVVDVQYF.

This rearrangement joins TRBV7-9 to TRBJ2-1; with no DNA, the TCRdb D assignment of TRBD2 cannot be verified. This CDR3 has 16 amino acids. From germline, CDR1 is SEHNR and CDR2 FQNEAQ (reference sequence). Here the CDR3 reads CASSYLAGGIYNEQFF.

The chain has TRBV29-1 and TRBJ2-7; the D call of TRBD1 rests on TCRdb alone, since no DNA is present to check it. The germline gives CDR1 SQVTM, CDR2 ANQGSEA. This CDR3 contains 14 residues. The CDR3 spells CSARAGTGFYEQYF.

The CDR3 sequence: CASSIGTGDTQYF. The chain has TRBV19 and TRBJ2-3. CDR1 is LNHDA and CDR2 is SQIVND in the germline V gene (reference sequence). The CDR3 is 13 amino acids.

The chain has TRBV5-1 and TRBJ2-7; TCRdb calls TRBD1, which cannot be checked without DNA. The CDR3 contains 16 residues. Germline CDR1 is SGHRS and CDR2 is YFSETQ. The CDR3 loop reads CASSFGTDQRYYEQYF.

The chain is built from TRBV6-1 and TRBJ1-1; TCRdb outputs TRBD1, but without DNA this stays unchecked. Germline-derived CDR1 and CDR2 are MNHNS and SASEGT. This CDR3 is 15 amino acids long. The CDR3 loop reads CASTRTGGTNTEAFF.

V usage is TRBV5-6 and J usage is TRBJ2-5. Germline CDR1 SGHDT, CDR2 YYEEEE. The CDR3 covers 13 residues. The CDR3 here is CASSHGNQETRYF.

The rearrangement joins TRBV7-6 to TRBJ2-7; TCRdb gives TRBD1 as the D gene, but with no DNA this cannot be confirmed. Germline loops: CDR1 SGHVS, CDR2 FNYEAQ. The CDR3 sequence is 14 residues long. The CDR3 protein is CASSLASGNYEQYF. Based on the CDR3 plus reference TRBV7-6 and TRBJ2-7, the full variable domain is GAGVSQSPRYKVTKRGQDVALRCDPISGHVSLYWYRQALGQGPEFLTYFNYEAQQDKSGLPNDRFSAERPEGSISTLTIQRTEQRDSAMYRCASSLASGNYEQYFGPGTRLTVT.

The chain has TRBV2 and TRBJ2-1; the D call of TRBD2 rests on TCRdb alone, since no DNA is present to check it. The CDR3 length is 15 residues. Germline values: CDR1 SNHLY, CDR2 FYNNEI. This CDR3 reads CASSEEDLGGNEQFF.